The rows below give T cell receptor beta chains drawn from one sample of a study of spatial heterogeneity in lung cancer. TCRdb re-called the 5' RACE reads through MiXCR, storing one row per CDR3 protein. Of 40,000 to 55,000 distinct CDR3 sequences listed, approximately 6.2% are singletons. Sequenced material: PBMCs, taken at surgery. The receptor set was obtained from a female donor with early-stage non-small cell lung cancer. CDR3s include the opening cysteine and the closing phenylalanine or tryptophan. The order of the fields is J gene, D gene, V gene, clone size, CDR3 length, CDR3 protein, CDR3 DNA. D genes are given only for firm matches. Clone size, where shown, is once, few, many, or a class for clones that have expanded.

>TRBJ2-7|TRBD1|TRBV2|-|13
CVSSTGTGDEQYF
TGTGTCAGCAGTACCGGGACAGGAGACGAGCAGTACTTC
>TRBJ2-3|TRBD2|TRBV20-1|many|12
CSAGGGTDTQYF
TGCAGTGCGGGGGGGGGCACAGATACGCAGTATTTT
>TRBJ2-2|-|TRBV7-7|-|15
CASSPLVQGTGELFF
TGTGCCAGCAGCCCACTGGTCCAGGGCACCGGGGAGCTGTTTTTT
>TRBJ1-3|-|TRBV12-3/TRBV12-4|many|14
CASRKEGSGNTIYF
TGTGCCAGCCGAAAGGAGGGTTCTGGAAACACCATATATTTT
>TRBJ2-1|TRBD2|TRBV28|-|15
CASSFAGGSIGEQFF
TGTGCCAGCAGCTTTGCGGGGGGCAGTATCGGTGAGCAGTTCTTC
>TRBJ1-5|TRBD1|TRBV20-1|many|15
CSARGQGGDNQPQHF
TGCAGTGCTAGGGGACAGGGCGGTGACAATCAGCCCCAGCATTTT
>TRBJ1-5|-|TRBV10-2|many|13
CASTYFSNQPQHF
TGCGCCAGCACCTATTTTAGCAATCAGCCCCAGCATTTT
>TRBJ2-5|-|TRBV2|many|9
CAMTETQYF
TGTGCCATGACGGAGACCCAGTACTTC
>TRBJ1-1|-|TRBV5-1|few|14
CASSTHTGGTEAFF
TGCGCCAGCAGCACCCACACGGGTGGCACTGAAGCTTTCTTT
>TRBJ1-6|-|TRBV12-3/TRBV12-4|many|14
CASSLWGDNSPLHF
TGTGCCAGCAGTTTATGGGGGGATAATTCACCCCTCCACTTT
>TRBJ1-2|TRBD1|TRBV27|many|13
CASRQQGSYGYTF
TGTGCCAGCAGACAACAGGGGAGCTATGGCTACACCTTC
>TRBJ2-5|TRBD2|TRBV4-1|many|17
CASSQVGLASTQETQYF
TGCGCCAGCAGCCAAGTCGGACTAGCGTCTACCCAAGAGACCCAGTACTTC
>TRBJ2-6|-|TRBV20-1|-|14
CSASHSSGANVLTF
TGCAGTGCTAGTCACAGCTCTGGGGCCAACGTCCTGACTTTC
>TRBJ1-5|-|TRBV28|many|16
CASGYEGKKANQPQHF
TGTGCCAGCGGGTATGAGGGGAAGAAGGCCAATCAGCCCCAGCATTTT
>TRBJ2-4|TRBD1|TRBV7-8|many|21
CASSPKGFVDRANLAKNIQYF
TGTGCCAGCAGCCCAAAGGGATTCGTGGACAGGGCAAATTTAGCCAAAAACATTCAGTACTTC
>TRBJ1-6|TRBD1|TRBV19|many|14
CASSTTGLNSPLHF
TGTGCCAGTAGTACGACAGGGTTAAATTCACCCCTCCACTTT
>TRBJ2-5|-|TRBV5-6|many|16
CASSPLQGRSGETQYF
TGTGCCAGCAGCCCTCTCCAGGGAAGGAGTGGAGAGACCCAGTACTTC
>TRBJ1-2|-|TRBV6-2/TRBV6-3|many|15
CASSLSGTRTYGYTF
TGTGCCAGCAGCCTCTCCGGGACAAGGACCTATGGCTACACCTTC
>TRBJ2-7|-|TRBV5-1|few|11
CAIRVFYEQYF
TGCGCCATCCGGGTCTTCTACGAGCAGTACTTC
>TRBJ2-1|TRBD2|TRBV24-1|many|14
CATGGVGNLNEQFF
TGTGCCACCGGGGGGGTGGGAAACCTCAATGAGCAGTTCTTC
>TRBJ2-3|-|TRBV4-3|many|17
CASSQDRGGLSTDTQYF
TGCGCCAGCAGCCAAGACCGAGGGGGTTTAAGCACAGATACGCAGTATTTT
>TRBJ1-1|TRBD1|TRBV4-1|few|16
CASSRGTGEGHTEAFF
TGCGCCAGCAGCCGAGGGACAGGGGAGGGGCACACTGAAGCTTTCTTT
>TRBJ2-5|-|TRBV20-1|few|14
CSALWEGGQETQYF
TGCAGTGCCCTTTGGGAGGGGGGGCAAGAGACCCAGTACTTC
>TRBJ1-2|-|TRBV4-1|few|14
CASSQGPLAAGYTF
TGCGCCAGCAGCCAAGGACCTCTTGCGGCTGGCTACACCTTC
>TRBJ2-2|TRBD2|TRBV5-1|few|16
CASSPELAGNTGELFF
TGCGCCAGCAGCCCGGAACTAGCGGGGAACACCGGGGAGCTGTTTTTT
>TRBJ1-4|-|TRBV5-1|-|14
CASSLGTVTEKLFF
TGCGCCAGCAGCTTGGGGACAGTAACTGAAAAACTGTTTTTT
>TRBJ2-3|TRBD2|TRBV20-1|few|15
CSARDRRGGADTQYF
TGCAGTGCTAGAGATCGGCGGGGGGGCGCAGATACGCAGTATTTT
>TRBJ2-7|-|TRBV18|many|12
CASSPLDSAQYF
TGTGCCAGCTCACCCTTGGACAGTGCTCAGTACTTC
>TRBJ2-7|-|TRBV7-2|many|15
CASRLTGTAGYEQYF
TGTGCCAGCAGACTGACCGGGACTGCCGGCTACGAGCAGTACTTC
>TRBJ2-5|-|TRBV6-2/TRBV6-3|many|16
CASSYDKSSLMETQYF
TGTGCCAGCAGTTACGACAAAAGTTCGCTGATGGAGACCCAGTACTTC
>TRBJ2-3|-|TRBV10-1|-|14
CASSGAINTDTQYF
TGCGCCAGCAGTGGGGCAATAAACACAGATACGCAGTATTTT
>TRBJ2-3|-|TRBV5-1|medium-sized|14
CASSFLTGGDTQYF
TGCGCCAGCAGCTTCCTAACAGGCGGAGATACGCAGTATTTT